Presented here are 13 T cell receptor beta chains from one specimen sequenced in a study of Tregs in tolerant kidney transplant recipients (dated by TCRdb to 2018 to 2020). The library came from the immunoSEQ multiplex PCR assay. The table was pulled from immuneACCESS by TCRdb, which kept in-frame rearrangements only. Such tables lose some clones; where checked, under half of the loss comes from unresolved V genes, and the rest has no known cause. Present in this sample are about 31,000 clones, about four fifths of which were seen just once. 2% to 2.5% of the sample lies in the top ten. Their antigen targets remain unknown. Sequencing used Tregs from blood cultured with allogeneic cells. These receptors were taken from a human donor in good health.

The rearrangement joins TRBV29-1 to TRBJ1-2, with TRBD1 as a possible D gene (6 bases). Germline CDR1 and CDR2: SQVTM and ANQGSEA. V was cut by 3 bases and J by 3 bases, with 14 bases left in between. This CDR3 contains 14 residues. CDR3 nucleotide sequence: TGCAGCGTTGACCGTCCGGGGGCGGACTATGGCTACACCTTC. This codes for CSVDRPGADYGYTF.

The chain joins TRBV9 to TRBJ2-1; TRBD2 matches at 9 bases. CDR3 length: 16 residues. Germline loops: CDR1 SGDLS, CDR2 YYNGEE. V lost 0 bases to trimming and J lost 5 bases; unmatched junction nucleotides: 6. In nucleotides, the CDR3 is TGTGCCAGCAGCGTAGGTGAGGGACTAGCAGACAATGAGCAGTTCTTC. It encodes CASSVGEGLADNEQFF.

This rearrangement joins TRBV5-1 to TRBJ2-5; 12 positions match TRBD1. CDR1 and CDR2 from the germline V gene are SGHRS and YFSETQ. The junction had 6 bases not matched to a gene; V was cut back by 4 bases and J by 5 bases. This CDR3 is built from 15 residues. The DNA for the CDR3 is TGCGCCAGCAGCCCCGGGACAGGGGGCGGGGAGACCCAGTACTTC. Amino acids: CASSPGTGGGETQYF.

The chain carries TRBV5-1 and TRBJ1-1; TRBD1 matches at 7 bases. From germline, CDR1 is SGHRS and CDR2 YFSETQ. V gave up 0 bases and J gave up 3 bases; unmatched junction bases: 5. The CDR3 contains 15 residues. The CDR3 DNA follows: TGCGCCAGCAGCTTGGGATCAGGGGGACACACTGAAGCTTTCTTT. Protein sequence: CASSLGSGGHTEAFF. Complete variable domain (other parts from reference TRBV5-1 and TRBJ1-1): KAGVTQTPRYLIKTRGQQVTLSCSPISGHRSVSWYQQTPGQGLQFLFEYFSETQRNKGNFPGRFSGRQFSNSRSEMNVSTLELGDSALYLCASSLGSGGHTEAFFGQGTRLTVV.

The chain uses TRBV2 and TRBJ2-1; D is perhaps TRBD2 (5 bases). Trimming took 7 bases from V and 7 from J, leaving 14 bases between them. The CDR3 is made up of 13 amino acids. Germline assignment: CDR1 SNHLY and CDR2 FYNNEI. This chain's CDR3 is CASKASRYNEQFF. Written as DNA, the CDR3 is TGTGCCAGCAAGGCTAGCCGGTATAATGAGCAGTTCTTC.

The chain joins TRBV7-3 to TRBJ2-2, with 9 bases lining up with TRBD1. Germline V gives CDR1 SGHTA, CDR2 FQGTGA. Losses at the gene ends were 4 bases for V and 4 bases for J; bases not matched to a gene: 4. The CDR3 extends over 15 amino acids. CDR3 nucleotides: TGTGCCAGCAGCTCGGGACAGGGATCCACCGGGGAGCTGTTTTTT. Its protein product is CASSSGQGSTGELFF.

The chain couples TRBV5-1 to TRBJ1-1; D remains ambiguous. The CDR3 length is 13 residues. V gave up 4 bases and J gave up 2 bases, with 9 bases separating them. Germline CDR1 and CDR2: SGHRS and YFSETQ. The CDR3 reads CASSPWTNTEAFF. The CDR3 DNA follows: TGCGCCAGCAGCCCCTGGACTAACACTGAAGCTTTCTTT.

The table lists this clone with a few counts. The chain links TRBV5-4 to TRBJ1-6; 7 nucleotides agree with TRBD1. Germline values: CDR1 SGHNT, CDR2 YYREEE (reference sequence). The CDR3 contains 14 residues. J was trimmed by 8 bases and V by 1 base; bases with no gene match: 3. The CDR3 DNA reads TGTGCCAGCAGCTTGCAGGGGGTGGATTCACCCCTCCACTTT. Translation: CASSLQGVDSPLHF.

This chain joins TRBV4-2 and TRBJ2-7; D unresolved. This CDR3 comprises 14 residues. Trimming stripped 0 bases from V and 4 bases from J, with 10 bases between. The germline V gene encodes CDR1 LGHNA and CDR2 YNFKEQ. The CDR3 coding sequence is TGTGCCAGCAGCCAAGATGTCGTCGAGTACGAGCAGTACTTC. This sequence encodes CASSQDVVEYEQYF.

This chain uses TRBV25-1 with TRBJ2-5; D uncertain. Germline CDR1 and CDR2: MGHDK and SYGVNS. The CDR3 runs to 12 residues. The V gene lost 5 bases and the J gene lost 1 base, with 5 bases spanning the gap. CDR3 loop: CASSLRQETQYF. The CDR3 DNA is TGTGCCAGCAGTCTACGCCAAGAGACCCAGTACTTC. Looking up the rest from reference TRBV25-1 and TRBJ2-5 gives the full variable domain: EADIYQTPRYLVIGTGKKITLECSQTMGHDKMYWYQQDPGMELHLIHYSYGVNSTEKGDLSSESTVSRIRTEHFPLTLESARPSHTSQYLCASSLRQETQYFGPGTRLLVL.

The chain couples TRBV27 to TRBJ2-3, with 8 bases that match TRBD1. CDR3 size: 15 residues. Germline trimming cut 7 bases from V and 1 base from J; bases unmatched to any gene: 7. The V gene's germline CDR1 is MNHEY and CDR2 SMNVEV (reference sequence). This CDR3 is CASTTRGRGTDTQYF. DNA of the CDR3: TGTGCCAGCACGACCAGGGGGCGGGGCACAGATACGCAGTATTTT.

This rearrangement joins TRBV9 to TRBJ2-7, with D unclear. The CDR3 totals 13 residues. Germline V gene sequence: CDR1 SGDLS, CDR2 YYNGEE. V shed 1 base and J shed 6 bases, with 11 bases lying between them. The CDR3 protein is CASSVTTGGEQYF. CDR3 nucleotides: TGTGCCAGCAGCGTAACTACGGGCGGCGAGCAGTACTTC.

Points on this clone: At one boundary the junction diverges from the germline segment, which might be a read error. This chain connects TRBV30 to TRBJ2-2; D is uncertain. The germline V gene encodes CDR1 GTSNPN and CDR2 SVGIG (reference sequence). The CDR3 has 11 residues. The CDR3 region is CAWRVPGELFF. DNA of the CDR3: TGTGCCTGGCGTGTGCCCGGGGAGCTGTTTTTT.